Detailed here is one T cell receptor (beta chain). The naive CD8 fraction comprised CD45RO-negative cells positively selected for CCR7 and excluded terminally differentiated effector memory CD45RA+ cells. These data are taken from a study of shared clonotypes between healthy human individuals. The overall study: The donors, two women and a few men, were aged 18 to 49.

This CDR3 is 15 amino acids long. The ends lost 5 bases at V and 0 bases at J; junction bases unmatched: 6. Germline loops: CDR1 LNHDA, CDR2 SQIVND (reference sequence). The data were produced by immunoSEQ multiplex PCR, yet TCRdb's version contains in-frame clones alone and is incomplete. The sample contains around 2,000,000 clones, over 85% of which appear only once. The receptor's source is a man between 18 and 35 years old in good health. The sequenced sample consisted of naive CD8+ T cells sorted from blood. The V call is TRBV19, the J call TRBJ2-7, with 8 bases identical to TRBD1. The CDR3: CASSPRDRSSYEQYF. The CDR3 DNA sequence: TGTGCCAGTAGTCCACGGGACAGGAGCTCCTACGAGCAGTACTTC.